This entry lists 8 T cell receptor beta chains sequenced from one sample in a study of CD8+ T cells in alopecia areata. Treatment reported: oral pan-JAK inhibitor, 5-10 mg twice daily. Extracted RNA was reverse transcribed into cDNA, the sequencing template. Repertoires were generated with immunoSEQ multiplex PCR, while TCRdb's copy carries only in-frame clones and drops some. The sample includes 170,000 or so clones, 53% of them seen just once. Sequences were derived from CD8+ T cells sorted from blood, sampled at week 24, from a patient treated with tofacitinib. The receptors shown here come from a human donor with alopecia areata.

The chain carries TRBV29-1 and TRBJ2-3, with TRBD2 as a possible D gene (6 bases). The CDR3 extends over 16 amino acids. Germline V gives CDR1 SQVTM, CDR2 ANQGSEA. Trimming took off 8 bases at V and 0 bases at J, with 21 bases between the two ends. In nucleotides, the CDR3 is TGCAGCATTCCGGTGGGGGGAAGATCTAGCACAGATACGCAGTATTTT. This encodes CSIPVGGRSSTDTQYF.

The sample holds a few counts of this clone. The junction departs from the called germline gene at one end, perhaps through a read error. This chain joins TRBV5-6 and TRBJ1-4; 9 positions match TRBD1. Germline V gives CDR1 SGHDT, CDR2 YYEEEE. The CDR3 extends over 11 amino acids. In nucleotides, the CDR3 is TGTGCCAGCAGCTTGGGGGACAGGGTGATTTTT. Protein sequence: CASSLGDRVIF. The whole variable domain, filled in from reference TRBV5-6 and TRBJ1-4, reads DAGVTQSPTHLIKTRGQQVTLRCSPKSGHDTVSWYQQALGQGPQFIFQYYEEEERQRGNFPDRFSGHQFPNYSSELNVNALLLGDSALYLCASSLGDRVIFGSGTQLSVL.

V gene TRBV5-1 combines with J gene TRBJ2-5; TRBD1 is a possible D gene (6 bases). Germline CDR1 is SGHRS and CDR2 is YFSETQ. Trimming stripped 0 bases from V and 1 base from J, with 10 bases between. The CDR3 covers 15 residues. As DNA, the CDR3 is TGCGCCAGCAGCTTGGGACAGGCGCTCCAAGAGACCCAGTACTTC. Its protein product is CASSLGQALQETQYF. The entire variable domain, with the rest obtained from reference TRBV5-1 and TRBJ2-5, is as follows: KAGVTQTPRYLIKTRGQQVTLSCSPISGHRSVSWYQQTPGQGLQFLFEYFSETQRNKGNFPGRFSGRQFSNSRSEMNVSTLELGDSALYLCASSLGQALQETQYFGPGTRLLVL.

This chain connects TRBV4-3 to TRBJ2-1; D is undetermined. Between the trimmed V and J ends, which lost 0 bases and 0 bases, there was a span of 9 bases. Germline assignment: CDR1 LGHNA and CDR2 YSLEER. The CDR3 covers 16 residues. The CDR3 DNA is TGCGCCAGCAGCCAAGACCGCCAGAGCTCCTACAATGAGCAGTTCTTC. This encodes CASSQDRQSSYNEQFF.

J is TRBJ1-5 and V is TRBV2, with a tentative D call TRBD1 (5 bases). Per germline, CDR1 SNHLY and CDR2 FYNNEI. This CDR3 spans 13 amino acids. Deletions cut 1 base from V and 7 bases from J, with 8 bases between. In DNA form, the CDR3 reads TGTGCCAGCAGTGAAGTTGGGGGACAGCCCCAGCATTTT. This encodes CASSEVGGQPQHF.

CDR3 sequence (DNA): TGTGCCATTGGGACAGACCTCTCCTACGAGCAGTACTTC. Protein sequence: CAIGTDLSYEQYF. The chain links TRBV10-3 to TRBJ2-7, with 7 bases that match TRBD1. V shed 9 bases, J shed 0 bases, and the junction held 5 bases outside the gene matches. This CDR3 contains 13 residues. CDR1 ENHRY and CDR2 SYGVKD come from the germline V gene.

The chain joins TRBV13 to TRBJ2-7, with D possibly called TRBD1 or TRBD2 (5 bases each). V dropped 5 bases and J dropped 2 bases, with 13 bases sitting between them. CDR3 length equals 14 residues. Looked up from germline, CDR1 is PRHDT and CDR2 is FYEKMQ (reference sequence). As DNA, the CDR3 is TGTGCCAGCAGCCAGGGCTTGGGGGCCTACGAGCAGTACTTC. It encodes CASSQGLGAYEQYF.

V usage is TRBV25-1 and J usage is TRBJ1-2; D may be TRBD1 (5 bases). The CDR3 runs to 15 residues. In germline, CDR1 is MGHDK, CDR2 SYGVNS. The ends were cut back, 9 bases at V and 2 bases at J, with 19 bases in the middle. The CDR3 DNA follows: TGTGCCAGTTCAGGCGTATGGGACGGGAACTATGGCTACACCTTC. Translating gives CASSGVWDGNYGYTF.